The sequence of this T cell receptor (beta chain) was determined in a study of blood T cells in healthy people across ages. Study findings and constraints: Among T cells, TCR beta diversity per million cells dropped roughly linearly as age rose. Compared with aged donors, long-lived donors showed fewer expanded clones, suggesting selection.

This clonotype has just a few counts. As yet, its antigen is unknown. At one boundary the junction diverges from the germline segment, which might be a read error. The CDR3 totals 14 residues. Germline V gene lookup returns CDR1 WNHNN and CDR2 SYGVQD (reference sequence). Isolation recovered at least 6.5 million PBMCs from every sample. Total RNA amounts of at least 6 micrograms were extracted per sample. It was with a sample-barcoded 5' primer and a J-beta primer mix that a second PCR of roughly 6 to 12 cycles was run. TCRdb used MiXCR to reprocess the 5' RACE reads, holding one entry per CDR3 protein. The table lists about 1.7 million distinct CDR3 sequences, about 28% of them singletons.

The chain has TRBV10-1 and TRBJ2-3; 7 positions agree with TRBD1. Sequencing used blood. This clonotype originated in a woman aged 25 to 39 in good health. The CDR3 protein is CVSSDGTVGTTQYF. The CDR3 coding sequence is TGCGTCAGCAGTGACGGGACAGTCGGAACGACGCAGTATTTT.